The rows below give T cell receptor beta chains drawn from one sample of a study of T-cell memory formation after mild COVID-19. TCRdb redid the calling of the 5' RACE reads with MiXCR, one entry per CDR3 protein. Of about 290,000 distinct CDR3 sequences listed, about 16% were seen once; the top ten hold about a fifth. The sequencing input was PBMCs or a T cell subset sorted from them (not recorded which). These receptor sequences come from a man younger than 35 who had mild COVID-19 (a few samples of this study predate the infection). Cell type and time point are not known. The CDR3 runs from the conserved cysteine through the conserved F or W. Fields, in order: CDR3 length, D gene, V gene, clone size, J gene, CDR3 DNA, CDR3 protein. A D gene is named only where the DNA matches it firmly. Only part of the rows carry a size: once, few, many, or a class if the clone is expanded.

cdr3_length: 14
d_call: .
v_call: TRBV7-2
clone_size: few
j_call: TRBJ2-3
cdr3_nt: TGTGCCAGCAGCTGGGCGACAGGCACAGATACGCAGTATTTT
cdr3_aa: CASSWATGTDTQYF

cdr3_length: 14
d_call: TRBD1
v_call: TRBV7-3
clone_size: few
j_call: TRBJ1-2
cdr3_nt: TGTGCCAGCAGCGCACAGACAGGGCCCGAAGGCTACACCTTC
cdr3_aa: CASSAQTGPEGYTF

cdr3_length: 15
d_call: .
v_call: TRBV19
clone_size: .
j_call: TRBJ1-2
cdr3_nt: TGTGCCAGTAGTGCGGACGGAGAACCTTCCTATGGCTACACCTTC
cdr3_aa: CASSADGEPSYGYTF

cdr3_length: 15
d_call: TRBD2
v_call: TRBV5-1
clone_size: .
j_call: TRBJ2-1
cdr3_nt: TGCGCCAGCAGCTTAACGCGGGGGGGCCACAATGAGCAGTTCTTC
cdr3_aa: CASSLTRGGHNEQFF

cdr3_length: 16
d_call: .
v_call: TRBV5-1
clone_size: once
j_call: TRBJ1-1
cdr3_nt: TGCGCCAGCAGCCCGGTCTGGGGGAGGTCGGGGACTGAAGCTTTCTTT
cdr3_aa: CASSPVWGRSGTEAFF

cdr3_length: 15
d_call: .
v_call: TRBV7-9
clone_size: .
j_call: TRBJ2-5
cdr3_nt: TGTGCCAGCAGCTTAGCCCGGGCAGGCCAAGAGACCCAGTACTTC
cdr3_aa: CASSLARAGQETQYF

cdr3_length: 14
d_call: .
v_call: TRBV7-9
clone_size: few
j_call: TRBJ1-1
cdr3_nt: TGTGCCAGCAGCTTATGGCAGACGAACACTGAAGCTTTCTTT
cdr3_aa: CASSLWQTNTEAFF

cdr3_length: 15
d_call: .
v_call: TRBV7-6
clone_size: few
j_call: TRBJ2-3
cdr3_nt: TGTGCCAGCAGCTTAGCCGGGAGCTACACAGATACGCAGTATTTT
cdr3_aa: CASSLAGSYTDTQYF

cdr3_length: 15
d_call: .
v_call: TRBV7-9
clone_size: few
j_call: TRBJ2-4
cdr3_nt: TGTGCCAGCAGCTTATTACAGGGAGGGGAAAACATTCAGTACTTC
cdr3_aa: CASSLLQGGENIQYF

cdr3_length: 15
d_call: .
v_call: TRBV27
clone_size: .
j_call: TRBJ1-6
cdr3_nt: TGTGCCAGCAGTCCCAGATGGTCCTATAATTCACCCCTCCACTTT
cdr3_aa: CASSPRWSYNSPLHF

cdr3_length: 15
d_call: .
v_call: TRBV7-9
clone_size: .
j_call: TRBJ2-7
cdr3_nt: TGTGCCAGCAGCTCTACAGATACCACTCGGGGCGAGCAGTACTTC
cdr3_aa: CASSSTDTTRGEQYF

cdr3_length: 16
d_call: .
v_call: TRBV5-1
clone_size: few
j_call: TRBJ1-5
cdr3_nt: TGCGCCAGCAGCTTGGCCGCGACCTACCTTCTTGGGCCCCAGCATTTT
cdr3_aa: CASSLAATYLLGPQHF